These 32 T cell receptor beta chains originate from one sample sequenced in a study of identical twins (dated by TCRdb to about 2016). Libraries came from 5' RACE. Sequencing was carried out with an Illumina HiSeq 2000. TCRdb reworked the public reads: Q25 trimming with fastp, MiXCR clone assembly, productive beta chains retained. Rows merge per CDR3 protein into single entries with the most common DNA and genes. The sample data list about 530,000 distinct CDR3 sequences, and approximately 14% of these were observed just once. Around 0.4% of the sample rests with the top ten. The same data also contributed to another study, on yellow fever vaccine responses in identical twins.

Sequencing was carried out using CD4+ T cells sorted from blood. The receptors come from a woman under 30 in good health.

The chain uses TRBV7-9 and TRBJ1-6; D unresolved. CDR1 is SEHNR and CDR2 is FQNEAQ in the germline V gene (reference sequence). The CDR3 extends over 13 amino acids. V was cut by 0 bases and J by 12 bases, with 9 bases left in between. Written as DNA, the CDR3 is TGTGCCAGCAGCTTAGCGAGTCCCTTACCCCTCCACTTT. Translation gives CASSLASPLPLHF.

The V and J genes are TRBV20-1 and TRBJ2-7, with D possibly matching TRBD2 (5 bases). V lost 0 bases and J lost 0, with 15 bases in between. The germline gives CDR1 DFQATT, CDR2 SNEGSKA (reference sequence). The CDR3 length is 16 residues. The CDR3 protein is CSARDWSSGPSYEQYF. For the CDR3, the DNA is TGCAGTGCTAGAGATTGGAGCAGCGGCCCCTCCTACGAGCAGTACTTC.

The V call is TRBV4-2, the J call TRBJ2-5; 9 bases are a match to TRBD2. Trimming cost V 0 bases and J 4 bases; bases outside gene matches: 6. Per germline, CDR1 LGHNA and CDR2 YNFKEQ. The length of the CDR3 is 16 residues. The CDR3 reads CASSQEKAGGRETQYF. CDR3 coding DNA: TGTGCCAGCAGCCAAGAAAAGGCGGGGGGGCGAGAGACCCAGTACTTC.

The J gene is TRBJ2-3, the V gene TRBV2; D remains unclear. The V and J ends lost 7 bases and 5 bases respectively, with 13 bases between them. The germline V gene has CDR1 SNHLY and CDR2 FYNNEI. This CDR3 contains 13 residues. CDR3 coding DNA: TGTGCCAGCACCTGGGGTGACGGAGATACGCAGTATTTT. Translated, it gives CASTWGDGDTQYF.

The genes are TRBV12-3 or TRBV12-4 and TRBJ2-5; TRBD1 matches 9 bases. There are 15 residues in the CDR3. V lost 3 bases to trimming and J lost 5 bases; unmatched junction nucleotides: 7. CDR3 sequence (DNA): TGTGCCAGCAGTTTGTGGGACAGGGAGGCGGAGACCCAGTACTTC. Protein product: CASSLWDREAETQYF.

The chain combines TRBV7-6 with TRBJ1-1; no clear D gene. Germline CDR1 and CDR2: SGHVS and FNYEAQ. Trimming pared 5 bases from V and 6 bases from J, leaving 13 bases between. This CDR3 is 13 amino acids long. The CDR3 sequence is CASSVSEGAEAFF. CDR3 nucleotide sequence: TGTGCCAGCAGCGTCTCAGAGGGCGCTGAAGCTTTCTTT.

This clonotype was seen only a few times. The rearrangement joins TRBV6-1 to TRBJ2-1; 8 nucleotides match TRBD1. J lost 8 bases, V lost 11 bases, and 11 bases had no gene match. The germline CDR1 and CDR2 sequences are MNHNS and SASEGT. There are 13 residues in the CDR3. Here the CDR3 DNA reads TGTGCCGCCCGGGACAGGAGTATCGATGAGCAGTTCTTC. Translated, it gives CAARDRSIDEQFF.

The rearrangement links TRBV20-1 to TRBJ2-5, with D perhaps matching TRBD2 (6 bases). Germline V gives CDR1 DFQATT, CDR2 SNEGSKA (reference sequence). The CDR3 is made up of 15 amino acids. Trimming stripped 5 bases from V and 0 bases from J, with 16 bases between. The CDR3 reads CSAAPPRGNQETQYF. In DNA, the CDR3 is TGCAGTGCTGCCCCTCCGCGGGGCAACCAAGAGACCCAGTACTTC.

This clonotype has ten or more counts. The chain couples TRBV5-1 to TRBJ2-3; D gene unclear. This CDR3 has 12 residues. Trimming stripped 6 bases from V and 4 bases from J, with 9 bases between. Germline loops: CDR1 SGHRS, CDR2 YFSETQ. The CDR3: CASMENADTQYF. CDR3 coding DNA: TGCGCCAGCATGGAAAACGCAGATACGCAGTATTTT.

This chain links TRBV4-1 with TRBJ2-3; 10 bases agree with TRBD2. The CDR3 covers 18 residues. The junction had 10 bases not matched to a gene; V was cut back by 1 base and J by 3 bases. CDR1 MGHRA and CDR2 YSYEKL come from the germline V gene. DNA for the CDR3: TGCGCCAGCAGCCAAGCACCTCTCGGGACTAGCGTAACAGATACGCAGTATTTT. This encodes CASSQAPLGTSVTDTQYF.

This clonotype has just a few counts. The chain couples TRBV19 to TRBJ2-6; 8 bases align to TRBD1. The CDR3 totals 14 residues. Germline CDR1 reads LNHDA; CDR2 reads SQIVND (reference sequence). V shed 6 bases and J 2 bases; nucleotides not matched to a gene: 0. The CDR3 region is CASRDRAGANVLTF. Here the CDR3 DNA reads TGTGCCAGTAGGGACAGGGCTGGGGCCAACGTCCTGACTTTC.

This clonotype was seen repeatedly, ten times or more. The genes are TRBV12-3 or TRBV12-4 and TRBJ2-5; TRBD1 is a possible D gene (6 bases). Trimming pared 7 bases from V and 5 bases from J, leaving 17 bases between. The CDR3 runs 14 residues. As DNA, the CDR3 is TGTGCCAGCACAAGCAGGGGTTTTGGGGAGACCCAGTACTTC. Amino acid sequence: CASTSRGFGETQYF.

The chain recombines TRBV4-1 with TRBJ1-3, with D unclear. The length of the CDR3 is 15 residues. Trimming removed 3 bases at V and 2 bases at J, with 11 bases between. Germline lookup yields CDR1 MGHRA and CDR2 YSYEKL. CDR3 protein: CASSQSGFAGNTIYF. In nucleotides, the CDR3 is TGCGCCAGCAGCCAGAGCGGGTTCGCTGGAAACACCATATATTTT.

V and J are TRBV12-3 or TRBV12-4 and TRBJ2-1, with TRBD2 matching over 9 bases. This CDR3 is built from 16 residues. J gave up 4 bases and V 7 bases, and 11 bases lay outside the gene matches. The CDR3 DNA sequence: TGTGCCAGCACCCCTCGTTCAGCGGGGGGTTACAATGAGCAGTTCTTC. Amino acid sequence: CASTPRSAGGYNEQFF.

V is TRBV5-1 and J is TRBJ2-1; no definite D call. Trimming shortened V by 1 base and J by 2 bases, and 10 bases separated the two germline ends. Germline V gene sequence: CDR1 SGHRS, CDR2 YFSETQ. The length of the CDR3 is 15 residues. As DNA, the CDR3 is TGCGCCAGCAGCTTGACAGTGGCAGCCTACAATGAGCAGTTCTTC. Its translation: CASSLTVAAYNEQFF.

The CDR3: CASSSGRRSYEQYF. CDR3 nucleotides: TGTGCCAGCTCTAGCGGGCGCCGCTCCTACGAGCAGTACTTC. The chain is built from TRBV2 and TRBJ2-7; TRBD2 aligns across 8 bases. Per germline, CDR1 SNHLY and CDR2 FYNNEI. This CDR3 has 14 amino acids. Trimming cost V 8 bases and J 0 bases; bases outside gene matches: 6.

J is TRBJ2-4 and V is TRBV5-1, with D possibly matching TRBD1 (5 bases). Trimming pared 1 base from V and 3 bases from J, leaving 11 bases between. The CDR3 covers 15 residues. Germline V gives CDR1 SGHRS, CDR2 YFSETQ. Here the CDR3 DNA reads TGCGCCAGCAGCTTGCCCAGGGAAGACAAAAACATTCAGTACTTC. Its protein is CASSLPREDKNIQYF.

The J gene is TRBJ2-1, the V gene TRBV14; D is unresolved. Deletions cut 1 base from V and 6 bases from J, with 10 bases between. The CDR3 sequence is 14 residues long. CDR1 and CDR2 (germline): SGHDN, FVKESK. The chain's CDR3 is CASSQGALTNEQFF. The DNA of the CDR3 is TGTGCCAGCAGCCAAGGCGCTTTGACCAATGAGCAGTTCTTC.

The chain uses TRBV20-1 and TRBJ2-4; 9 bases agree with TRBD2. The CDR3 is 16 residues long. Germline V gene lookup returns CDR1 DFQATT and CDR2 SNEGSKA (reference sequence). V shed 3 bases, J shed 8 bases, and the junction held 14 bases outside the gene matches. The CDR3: CSASEPSGRLRYIQYF. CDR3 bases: TGCAGTGCTAGTGAGCCCAGCGGGAGGTTGAGATACATTCAGTACTTC.

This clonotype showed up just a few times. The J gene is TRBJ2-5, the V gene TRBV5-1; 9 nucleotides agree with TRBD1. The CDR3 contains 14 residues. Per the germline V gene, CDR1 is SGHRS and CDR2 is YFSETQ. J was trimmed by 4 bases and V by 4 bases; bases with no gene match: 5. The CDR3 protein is CASSPTDRGETQYF. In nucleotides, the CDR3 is TGCGCCAGCAGCCCCACGGACAGGGGAGAGACCCAGTACTTC.

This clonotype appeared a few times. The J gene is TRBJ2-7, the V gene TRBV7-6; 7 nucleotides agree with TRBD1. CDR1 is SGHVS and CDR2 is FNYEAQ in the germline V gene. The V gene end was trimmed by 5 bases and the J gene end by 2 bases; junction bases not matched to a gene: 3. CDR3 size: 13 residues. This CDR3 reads CASSPDRAYEQYV. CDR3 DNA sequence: TGTGCCAGCAGCCCAGACAGGGCCTACGAGCAGTACGTC.

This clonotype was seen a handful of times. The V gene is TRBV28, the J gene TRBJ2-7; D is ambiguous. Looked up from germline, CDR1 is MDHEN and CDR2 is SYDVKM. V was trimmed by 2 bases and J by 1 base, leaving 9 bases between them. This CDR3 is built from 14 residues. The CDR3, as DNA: TGTGCCAGCAGTTTACCCCCCAAATCCTACGAGCAGTACTTC. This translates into CASSLPPKSYEQYF.

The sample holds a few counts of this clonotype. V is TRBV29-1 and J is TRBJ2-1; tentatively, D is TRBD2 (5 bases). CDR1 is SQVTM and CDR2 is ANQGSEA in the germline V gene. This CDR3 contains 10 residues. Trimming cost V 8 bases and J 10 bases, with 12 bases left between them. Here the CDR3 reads CSSIAGEQFF. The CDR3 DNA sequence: TGCAGCTCGATTGCGGGCGAGCAGTTCTTC.

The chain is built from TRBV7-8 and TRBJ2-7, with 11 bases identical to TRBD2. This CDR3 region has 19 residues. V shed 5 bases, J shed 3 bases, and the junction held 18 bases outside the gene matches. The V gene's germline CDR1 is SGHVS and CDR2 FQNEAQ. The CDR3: CASSERTSGLRTDLYEQYF. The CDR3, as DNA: TGTGCCAGCAGCGAGAGGACTAGCGGGCTTCGCACCGATCTCTACGAGCAGTACTTC.

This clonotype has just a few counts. Here the CDR3 DNA reads TGCAGCGTTGAAGATCAAGGTGGAGGTTTTGGCTACACCTTC. This encodes CSVEDQGGGFGYTF. This chain links TRBV29-1 with TRBJ1-2; unclear D gene. Trimming stripped 0 bases from V and 7 bases from J, with 15 bases between. Germline-derived CDR1 and CDR2 are SQVTM and ANQGSEA. CDR3 length: 14 amino acids.

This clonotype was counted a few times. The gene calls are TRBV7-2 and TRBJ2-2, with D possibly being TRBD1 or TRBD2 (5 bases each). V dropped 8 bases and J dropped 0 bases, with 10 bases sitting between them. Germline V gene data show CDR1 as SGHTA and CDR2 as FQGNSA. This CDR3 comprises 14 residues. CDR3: CASVQGPNTGELFF. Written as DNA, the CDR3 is TGTGCCAGCGTGCAGGGACCGAACACCGGGGAGCTGTTTTTT.

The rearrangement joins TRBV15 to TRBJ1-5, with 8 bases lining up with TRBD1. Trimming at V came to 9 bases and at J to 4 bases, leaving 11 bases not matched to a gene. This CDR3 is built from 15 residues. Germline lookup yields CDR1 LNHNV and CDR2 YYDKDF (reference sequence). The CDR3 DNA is TGTGCCACAGGGACAGGAGATACCGGAAATCAGCCCCAGCATTTT. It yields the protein CATGTGDTGNQPQHF.

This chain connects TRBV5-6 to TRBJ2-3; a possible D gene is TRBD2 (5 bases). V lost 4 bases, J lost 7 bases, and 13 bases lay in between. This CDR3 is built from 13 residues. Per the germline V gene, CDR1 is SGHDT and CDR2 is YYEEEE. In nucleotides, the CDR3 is TGTGCCAGCAGCCCCGGGATTCACCATACGCAGTATTTT. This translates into CASSPGIHHTQYF.

The CDR3 DNA reads TGTGCCAGCATTAGGACAGAGAACACTGAAGCTTTCTTT. Translation: CASIRTENTEAFF. The chain employs TRBV2 and TRBJ1-1; TRBD1 is a possible D gene (6 bases). V dropped 7 bases and J dropped 1 base, with 10 bases sitting between them. The germline V gene encodes CDR1 SNHLY and CDR2 FYNNEI. The CDR3 has 13 residues.

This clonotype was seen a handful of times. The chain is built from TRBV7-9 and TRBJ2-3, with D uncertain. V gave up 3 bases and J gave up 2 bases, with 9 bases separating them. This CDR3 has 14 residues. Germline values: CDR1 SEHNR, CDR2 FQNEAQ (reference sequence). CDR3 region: CASSFGRFTDTQYF. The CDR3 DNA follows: TGTGCCAGCAGCTTCGGACGGTTCACAGATACGCAGTATTTT.

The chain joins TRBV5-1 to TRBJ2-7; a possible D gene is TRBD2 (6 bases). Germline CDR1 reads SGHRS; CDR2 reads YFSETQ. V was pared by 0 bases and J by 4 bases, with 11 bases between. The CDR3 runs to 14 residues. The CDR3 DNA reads TGCGCCAGCAGCTTGGGTAGCGGTGGGTACGAGCAGTACTTC. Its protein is CASSLGSGGYEQYF.

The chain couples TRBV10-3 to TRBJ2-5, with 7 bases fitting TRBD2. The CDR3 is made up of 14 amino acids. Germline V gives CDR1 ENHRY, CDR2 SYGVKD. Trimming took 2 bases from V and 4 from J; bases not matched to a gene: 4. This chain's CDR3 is CAISEALAVETQYF. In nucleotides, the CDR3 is TGTGCCATCAGTGAGGCGCTAGCGGTAGAGACCCAGTACTTC.